This T cell receptor beta chain was captured in a study of CD8 T cells in ankylosing spondylitis. Findings and caveats of the study: A TCR beta motif made of about eight highly homologous variants seemed typical of ankylosing spondylitis blood. Past studies reported some motif variants in reactive arthritis synovial fluid and blood.

Trimming took off 0 bases at V and 1 base at J, with 6 bases between the two ends. The CDR3 is made up of 15 amino acids. Germline loops: CDR1 SEHNR, CDR2 FQNEAQ (reference sequence). TCRdb reprocessed the 5' RACE reads with MiXCR, giving one entry per CDR3 protein. Among approximately 350,000 distinct CDR3 sequences listed, more than 20% were seen once. With respect to this clonotype: Its antigen is currently unknown.

This clonotype was sampled from a male donor with ankylosing spondylitis or in good health (not recorded which). Input material: blood, either unsorted or a sorted T cell fraction (not recorded which). This sequence joins TRBV7-9 and TRBJ2-2, with a tentative D call TRBD2 (5 bases). The CDR3 DNA reads TGTGCCAGCAGCTTAGCCGGGGTGAACACCGGGGAGCTGTTTTTT. This gives the protein CASSLAGVNTGELFF.